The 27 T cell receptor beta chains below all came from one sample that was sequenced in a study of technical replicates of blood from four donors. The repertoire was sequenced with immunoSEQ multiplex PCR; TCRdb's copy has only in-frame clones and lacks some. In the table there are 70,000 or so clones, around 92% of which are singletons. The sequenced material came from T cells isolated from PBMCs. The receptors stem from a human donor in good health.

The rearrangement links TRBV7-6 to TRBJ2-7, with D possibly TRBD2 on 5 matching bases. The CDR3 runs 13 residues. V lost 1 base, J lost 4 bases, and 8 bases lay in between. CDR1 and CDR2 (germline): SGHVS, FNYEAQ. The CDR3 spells CASSLERRYEQYF. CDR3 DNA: TGTGCCAGCAGCTTAGAGCGGCGGTACGAGCAGTACTTC.

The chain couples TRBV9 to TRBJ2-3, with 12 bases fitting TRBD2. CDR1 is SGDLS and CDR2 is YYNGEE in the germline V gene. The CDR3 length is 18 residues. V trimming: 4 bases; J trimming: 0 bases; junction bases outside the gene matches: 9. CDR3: CASSWRTGTSGSTDTQYF. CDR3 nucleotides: TGTGCCAGCAGCTGGAGAACCGGGACTAGCGGGAGCACAGATACGCAGTATTTT.

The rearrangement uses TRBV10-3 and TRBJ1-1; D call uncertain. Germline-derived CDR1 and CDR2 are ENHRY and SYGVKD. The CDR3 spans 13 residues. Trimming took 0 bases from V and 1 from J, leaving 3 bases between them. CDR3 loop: CAISESQNTEAFF. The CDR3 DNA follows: TGTGCCATCAGTGAGTCACAGAACACTGAAGCTTTCTTT.

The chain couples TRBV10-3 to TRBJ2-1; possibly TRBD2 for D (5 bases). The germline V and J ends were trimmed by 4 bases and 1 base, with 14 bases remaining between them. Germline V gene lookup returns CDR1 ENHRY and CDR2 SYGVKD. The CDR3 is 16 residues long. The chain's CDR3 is CAISGLARISYNEQFF. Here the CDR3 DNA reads TGTGCCATCAGTGGCTTAGCGCGAATATCCTACAATGAGCAGTTCTTC.

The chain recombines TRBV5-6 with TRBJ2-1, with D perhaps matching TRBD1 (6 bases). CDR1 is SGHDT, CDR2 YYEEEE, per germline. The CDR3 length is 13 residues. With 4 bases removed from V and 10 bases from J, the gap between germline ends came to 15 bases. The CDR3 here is CASSPKTGREQFF. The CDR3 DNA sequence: TGTGCCAGCAGCCCGAAGACAGGTCGCGAGCAGTTCTTC. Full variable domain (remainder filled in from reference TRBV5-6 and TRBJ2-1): DAGVTQSPTHLIKTRGQQVTLRCSPKSGHDTVSWYQQALGQGPQFIFQYYEEEERQRGNFPDRFSGHQFPNYSSELNVNALLLGDSALYLCASSPKTGREQFFGPGTRLTVL.

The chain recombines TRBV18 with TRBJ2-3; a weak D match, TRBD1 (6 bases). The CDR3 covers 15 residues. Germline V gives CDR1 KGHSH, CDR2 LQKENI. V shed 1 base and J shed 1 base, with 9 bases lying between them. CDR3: CASSPQPGGTDTQYF. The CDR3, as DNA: TGTGCCAGCTCACCACAGCCAGGGGGCACAGATACGCAGTATTTT. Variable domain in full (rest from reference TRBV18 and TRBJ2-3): NAGVMQNPRHLVRRRGQEARLRCSPMKGHSHVYWYRQLPEEGLKFMVYLQKENIIDESGMPKERFSAEFPKEGPSILRIQQVVRGDSAAYFCASSPQPGGTDTQYFGPGTRLTVL.

The CDR3: CASSYSGAPLNEQFF. CDR3 coding DNA: TGTGCCAGCAGTTACTCAGGGGCGCCACTCAATGAGCAGTTCTTC. The gene calls are TRBV6-5 and TRBJ2-1, with D possibly being TRBD1 (5 bases). CDR1 and CDR2 (germline): MNHEY, SVGAGI. The CDR3 contains 15 residues. V lost 0 bases, J lost 6 bases, and 12 bases lay in between.

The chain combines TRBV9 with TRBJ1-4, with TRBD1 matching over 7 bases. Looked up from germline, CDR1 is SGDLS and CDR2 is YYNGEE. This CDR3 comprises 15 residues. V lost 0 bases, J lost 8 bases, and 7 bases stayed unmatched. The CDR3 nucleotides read TGTGCCAGCAGCGTAGGGGACAGTCGAGTCGAAAAACTGTTTTTT. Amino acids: CASSVGDSRVEKLFF.

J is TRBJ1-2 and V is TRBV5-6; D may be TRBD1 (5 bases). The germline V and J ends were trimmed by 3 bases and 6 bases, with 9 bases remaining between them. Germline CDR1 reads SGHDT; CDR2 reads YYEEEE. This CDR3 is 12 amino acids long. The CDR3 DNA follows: TGTGCCAGCAGCTCGGACAAAAATGGCTACACCTTC. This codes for CASSSDKNGYTF. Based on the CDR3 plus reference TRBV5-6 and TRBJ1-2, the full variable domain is DAGVTQSPTHLIKTRGQQVTLRCSPKSGHDTVSWYQQALGQGPQFIFQYYEEEERQRGNFPDRFSGHQFPNYSSELNVNALLLGDSALYLCASSSDKNGYTFGSGTRLTVV.

The DNA for the CDR3 is TGTGCCAGCCGTAGGGGCGGGAGTATGAATGAGCAGTTCTTC. This encodes CASRRGGSMNEQFF. The V and J genes are TRBV7-2 and TRBJ2-1; TRBD2 matches 7 bases. The junction had 11 bases not matched to a gene; V was cut back by 8 bases and J by 7 bases. CDR1 SGHTA and CDR2 FQGNSA come from the germline V gene. The CDR3 is 14 amino acids.

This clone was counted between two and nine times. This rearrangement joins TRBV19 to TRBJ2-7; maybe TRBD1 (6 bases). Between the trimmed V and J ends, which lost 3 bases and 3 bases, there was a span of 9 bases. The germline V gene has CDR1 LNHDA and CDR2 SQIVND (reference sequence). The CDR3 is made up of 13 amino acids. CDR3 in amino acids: CASSMVRGYEQYF. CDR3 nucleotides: TGTGCCAGTAGTATGGTCAGGGGCTACGAGCAGTACTTC.

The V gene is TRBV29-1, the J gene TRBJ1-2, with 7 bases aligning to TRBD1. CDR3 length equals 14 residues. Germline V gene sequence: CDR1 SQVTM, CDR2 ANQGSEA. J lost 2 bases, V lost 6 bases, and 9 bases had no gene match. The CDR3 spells CSVEGTDINYGYTF. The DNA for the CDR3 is TGCAGCGTCGAGGGGACAGATATCAACTATGGCTACACCTTC.

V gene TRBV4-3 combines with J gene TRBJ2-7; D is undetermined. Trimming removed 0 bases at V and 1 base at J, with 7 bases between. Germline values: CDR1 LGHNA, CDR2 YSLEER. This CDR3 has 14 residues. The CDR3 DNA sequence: TGCGCCAGCAGCCAAGACAGAAGATCCTACGAGCAGTACTTC. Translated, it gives CASSQDRRSYEQYF.

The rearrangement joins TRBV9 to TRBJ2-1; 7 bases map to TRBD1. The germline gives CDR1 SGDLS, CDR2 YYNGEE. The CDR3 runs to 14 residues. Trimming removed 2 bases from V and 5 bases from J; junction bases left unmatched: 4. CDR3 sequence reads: CASSVRDRNNEQFF. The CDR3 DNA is TGTGCCAGCAGCGTCCGGGACAGAAACAATGAGCAGTTCTTC.

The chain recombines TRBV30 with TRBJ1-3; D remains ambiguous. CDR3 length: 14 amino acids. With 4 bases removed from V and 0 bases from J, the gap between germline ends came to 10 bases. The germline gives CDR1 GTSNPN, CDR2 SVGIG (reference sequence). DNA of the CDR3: TGTGCCTGGACGTCCCTTAGCTCTGGAAACACCATATATTTT. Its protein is CAWTSLSSGNTIYF. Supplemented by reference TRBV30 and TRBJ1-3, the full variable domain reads SQTIHQWPATLVQPVGSPLSLECTVEGTSNPNLYWYRQAAGRGLQLLFYSVGIGQISSEVPQNLSASRPQDRQFILSSKKLLLSDSGFYLCAWTSLSSGNTIYFGEGSWLTVV.

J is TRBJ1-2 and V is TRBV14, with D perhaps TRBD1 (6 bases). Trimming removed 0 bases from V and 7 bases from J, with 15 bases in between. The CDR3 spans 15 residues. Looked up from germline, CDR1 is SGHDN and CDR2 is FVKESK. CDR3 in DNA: TGTGCCAGCAGCCAAGATCTCGCAGGGGTAGTTGGCTACACCTTC. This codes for CASSQDLAGVVGYTF.

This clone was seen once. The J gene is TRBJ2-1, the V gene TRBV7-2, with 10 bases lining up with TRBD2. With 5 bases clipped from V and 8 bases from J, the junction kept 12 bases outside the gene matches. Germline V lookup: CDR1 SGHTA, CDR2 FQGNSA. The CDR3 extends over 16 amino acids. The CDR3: CASSPPGLALEDEQFF. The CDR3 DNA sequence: TGTGCCAGCAGCCCCCCGGGACTAGCGCTTGAGGATGAGCAGTTCTTC.

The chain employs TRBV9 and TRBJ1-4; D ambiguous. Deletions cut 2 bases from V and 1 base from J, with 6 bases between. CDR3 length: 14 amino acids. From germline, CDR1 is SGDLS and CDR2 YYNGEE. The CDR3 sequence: CASSVPGTNEKLFF. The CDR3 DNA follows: TGTGCCAGCAGCGTTCCGGGAACTAATGAAAAACTGTTTTTT.

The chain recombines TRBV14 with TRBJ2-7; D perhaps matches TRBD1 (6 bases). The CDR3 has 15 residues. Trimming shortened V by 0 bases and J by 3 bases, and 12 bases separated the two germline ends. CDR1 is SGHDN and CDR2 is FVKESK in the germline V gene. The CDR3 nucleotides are TGTGCCAGCAGCCAAGATCGGACAGCCAGCTACGAGCAGTACTTC. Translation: CASSQDRTASYEQYF.

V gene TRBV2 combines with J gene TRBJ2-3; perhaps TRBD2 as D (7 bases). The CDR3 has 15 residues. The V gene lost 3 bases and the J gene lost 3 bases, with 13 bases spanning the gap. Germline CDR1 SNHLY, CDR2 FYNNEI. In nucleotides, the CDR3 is TGTGCCAGCAGTGAGAATAGGGGGGGGACAGATACGCAGTATTTT. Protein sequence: CASSENRGGTDTQYF.

The CDR3 loop is CASRSQGVTEAFF. The CDR3 DNA is TGTGCCAGCAGGTCACAGGGGGTCACTGAAGCTTTCTTT. The chain recombines TRBV6-5 with TRBJ1-1; TRBD1 matches at 8 bases. The CDR3 consists of 13 residues. CDR1 and CDR2 from the germline V gene are MNHEY and SVGAGI. Losses at the gene ends were 6 bases for V and 4 bases for J; bases not matched to a gene: 4.

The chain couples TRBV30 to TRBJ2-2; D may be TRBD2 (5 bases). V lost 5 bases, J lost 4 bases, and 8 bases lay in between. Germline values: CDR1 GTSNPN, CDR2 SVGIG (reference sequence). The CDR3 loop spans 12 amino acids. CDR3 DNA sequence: TGTGCCTGGTGGCTAGCCACCGGGGAGCTGTTTTTT. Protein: CAWWLATGELFF. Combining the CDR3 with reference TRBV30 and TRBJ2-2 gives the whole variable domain SQTIHQWPATLVQPVGSPLSLECTVEGTSNPNLYWYRQAAGRGLQLLFYSVGIGQISSEVPQNLSASRPQDRQFILSSKKLLLSDSGFYLCAWWLATGELFFGEGSRLTVL.

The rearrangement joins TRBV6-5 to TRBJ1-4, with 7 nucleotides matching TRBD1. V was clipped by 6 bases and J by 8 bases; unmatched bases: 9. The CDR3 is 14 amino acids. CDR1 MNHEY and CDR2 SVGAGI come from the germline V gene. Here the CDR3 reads CASSRGQVGEKLFF. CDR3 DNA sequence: TGTGCCAGCAGCCGCGGACAGGTGGGAGAAAAACTGTTTTTT.

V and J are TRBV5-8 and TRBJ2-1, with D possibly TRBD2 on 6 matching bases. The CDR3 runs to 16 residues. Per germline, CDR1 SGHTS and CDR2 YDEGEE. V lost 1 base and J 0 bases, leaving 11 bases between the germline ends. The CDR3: CASSLTSFYSYNEQFF. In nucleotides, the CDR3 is TGTGCCAGCAGCTTGACTAGCTTCTACTCCTACAATGAGCAGTTCTTC.

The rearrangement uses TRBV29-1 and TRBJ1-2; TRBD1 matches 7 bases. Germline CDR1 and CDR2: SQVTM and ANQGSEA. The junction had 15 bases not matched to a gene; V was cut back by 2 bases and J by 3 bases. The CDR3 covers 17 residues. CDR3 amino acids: CSVETRRGTGQYYGYTF. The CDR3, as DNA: TGCAGCGTTGAAACGAGACGAGGAACGGGACAGTACTATGGCTACACCTTC.

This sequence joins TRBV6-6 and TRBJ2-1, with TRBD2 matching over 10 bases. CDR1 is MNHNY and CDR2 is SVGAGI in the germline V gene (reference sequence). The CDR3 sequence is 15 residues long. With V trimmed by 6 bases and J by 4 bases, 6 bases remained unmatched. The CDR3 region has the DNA TGTGCCAGCAGACTAGCGGGGAATTATTACAATGAGCAGTTCTTC. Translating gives CASRLAGNYYNEQFF.

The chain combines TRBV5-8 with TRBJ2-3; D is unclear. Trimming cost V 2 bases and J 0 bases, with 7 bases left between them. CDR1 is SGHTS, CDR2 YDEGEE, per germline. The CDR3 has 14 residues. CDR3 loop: CASSFSFSTDTQYF. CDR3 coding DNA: TGTGCCAGCAGCTTTAGCTTTAGCACAGATACGCAGTATTTT. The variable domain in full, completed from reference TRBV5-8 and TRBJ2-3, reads EAGVTQSPTHLIKTRGQQATLRCSPISGHTSVYWYQQALGLGLQFLLWYDEGEERNRGNFPPRFSGRQFPNYSSELNVNALELEDSALYLCASSFSFSTDTQYFGPGTRLTVL.